The present T cell receptor (beta chain) was sequenced within a study of control samples from healthy donors and cancer patients (dated by TCRdb to 2020 to 2022). A note on this clone: Its recognized antigen is unknown. No much larger clone is present one base from it, and per-base qualities are unavailable. Within the sample, other DNA sequences also encode this same CDR3.

CDR1 and CDR2, per the germline V gene (reference sequence), are SGHNT and YYREEE. Trimming leaves V shorter by 0 bases and J shorter by 5 bases, with the junction holding 8 bases beyond the gene matches. The CDR3 starts with the cysteine, ends with the phenylalanine, and has 16 residues. The only DNA kept is the CDR3, 48 bases in frame from the first base. Libraries were prepared through the immunoSEQ multiplex PCR assay. TCRdb holds this immuneACCESS table with in-frame rearrangements only. Some clones are missing; in checked studies, unresolved V genes explain under half, and the rest has no known cause. This sample has 150,000 to 200,000 clones in its table, and around 90% of those were observed once. The top ten clones comprise just over 1.4% of the sample.

Sequencing was done on a sample of blood. The TCR was taken from a woman in her forties or fifties in good health. Recombination connected TRBV5-4 to TRBJ2-5, with 9 bases matching TRBD2. The CDR3 corresponds to CASSLDGRGGLETQYF. The DNA sequence follows: TGTGCCAGCAGCTTGGATGGGCGGGGGGGCCTGGAGACCCAGTACTTC.